This passage covers 22 T cell receptor beta chains from one sample sequenced in a study of blood T cell repertoires in COVID-19. Sequenced by immunoSEQ multiplex PCR; TCRdb stores in-frame clones only, minus some. The sample carries fewer than 6,500 clones, about four fifths recorded once. The sequenced sample consisted of peripheral blood. The receptors come from a human donor in a cohort sampled during active COVID-19.

The chain carries TRBV5-4 and TRBJ2-2; D perhaps matches TRBD1 (6 bases). The CDR3 runs 15 residues. V dropped 6 bases and J dropped 3 bases, with 15 bases sitting between them. Germline loops: CDR1 SGHNT, CDR2 YYREEE (reference sequence). CDR3 sequence: CASTSGASHTGELFF. CDR3 sequence (DNA): TGTGCCAGCACCTCAGGGGCGTCTCACACCGGGGAGCTGTTTTTT. The full variable domain, rest sourced from reference TRBV5-4 and TRBJ2-2, is ETGVTQSPTHLIKTRGQQVTLRCSSQSGHNTVSWYQQALGQGPQFIFQYYREEENGRGNFPPRFSGLQFPNYSSELNVNALELDDSALYLCASTSGASHTGELFFGEGSRLTVL.

This sequence joins TRBV24-1 and TRBJ1-5, with D possibly being TRBD1 (5 bases). Germline CDR1 reads KGHDR; CDR2 reads SFDVKD. V was trimmed by 4 bases and J by 2 bases, leaving 11 bases between them. The CDR3 is 15 amino acids. The chain's CDR3 is CATSESREGNQPQHF. The CDR3 DNA reads TGTGCCACCAGTGAATCCAGGGAAGGCAATCAGCCCCAGCATTTT.

The CDR3 spells CASSGAGARTETQYF. The CDR3 bases are TGTGCCAGCAGTGGGGCAGGGGCTAGAACGGAGACCCAGTACTTC. The chain combines TRBV6-2 or TRBV6-3 with TRBJ2-5; possible D gene TRBD1, 6 bases. Germline V lookup: CDR1 MNHEY, CDR2 SVGEGT. CDR3 length equals 15 residues. The V end was cut by 5 bases, the J end by 5 bases, with 18 bases between.

This clone was picked up a small number of times. J is TRBJ2-1 and V is TRBV27, with 11 bases lining up with TRBD2. The CDR3 runs to 17 residues. Germline CDR1 and CDR2: MNHEY and SMNVEV (reference sequence). Unmatched junction bases numbered 7, after V lost 5 bases and J lost 1 base. Here the CDR3 reads CASSHNLAGGSYNEQFF. DNA of the CDR3: TGTGCCAGCAGTCACAATTTAGCGGGAGGGTCCTACAATGAGCAGTTCTTC.

This chain links TRBV5-6 with TRBJ1-6; D perhaps matches TRBD1 (5 bases). CDR1 and CDR2 from the germline V gene are SGHDT and YYEEEE. The germline V and J ends were trimmed by 0 bases and 8 bases, with 9 bases remaining between them. The CDR3 loop spans 14 amino acids. CDR3 sequence: CASSLAPGDSPLHF. Here the CDR3 DNA reads TGTGCCAGCAGCTTGGCCCCGGGGGATTCACCCCTCCACTTT. The entire variable domain, with the rest obtained from reference TRBV5-6 and TRBJ1-6, is as follows: DAGVTQSPTHLIKTRGQQVTLRCSPKSGHDTVSWYQQALGQGPQFIFQYYEEEERQRGNFPDRFSGHQFPNYSSELNVNALLLGDSALYLCASSLAPGDSPLHFGNGTRLTVT.

The chain combines TRBV18 with TRBJ1-1, with D uncertain. From germline, CDR1 is KGHSH and CDR2 LQKENI. V lost 1 base and J lost 3, with 12 bases in between. The CDR3 loop spans 15 amino acids. In DNA form, the CDR3 reads TGTGCCAGCTCACCACAGGGAGTCCCGGACACTGAAGCTTTCTTT. It specifies CASSPQGVPDTEAFF.

The V and J genes are TRBV30 and TRBJ2-3, with 7 nucleotides matching TRBD1. Losses at the gene ends were 7 bases for V and 0 bases for J; bases not matched to a gene: 25. CDR3 length equals 20 residues. CDR1 and CDR2 from the germline V gene are GTSNPN and SVGIG (reference sequence). CDR3 nucleotides: TGTGCCTCCCGAAGGTCCCGGGATCTAACAGACAGGGTTAGCACAGATACGCAGTATTTT. This translates into CASRRSRDLTDRVSTDTQYF.

This chain connects TRBV5-8 to TRBJ2-1, with 9 bases matching TRBD1. Germline V gene lookup returns CDR1 SGHTS and CDR2 YDEGEE. The CDR3 has 15 amino acids. After removal of 5 bases from V and 7 bases from J, the junction contained 10 bases not matched to a gene. The CDR3 loop is CASRPGTGQRNEQFF. The CDR3, as DNA: TGTGCCAGCAGGCCCGGGACAGGGCAAAGAAATGAGCAGTTCTTC.

The rearrangement links TRBV7-2 to TRBJ1-2, with D unresolved. The CDR3 sequence is 15 residues long. The germline V and J ends were trimmed by 5 bases and 0 bases, with 13 bases remaining between them. Germline CDR1 SGHTA, CDR2 FQGNSA. The CDR3 sequence: CASSPGRRANYGYTF. In DNA form, the CDR3 reads TGTGCCAGCAGCCCGGGGAGGAGAGCTAACTATGGCTACACCTTC. The full variable domain, completed using reference TRBV7-2 and TRBJ1-2, is GAGVSQSPSNKVTEKGKDVELRCDPISGHTALYWYRQSLGQGLEFLIYFQGNSAPDKSGLPSDRFSAERTGGSVSTLTIQRTQQEDSAVYLCASSPGRRANYGYTFGSGTRLTVV.

This chain joins TRBV27 and TRBJ2-3; D may be TRBD1 (6 bases). Trimming stripped 6 bases from V and 5 bases from J, with 12 bases between. Germline loops: CDR1 MNHEY, CDR2 SMNVEV (reference sequence). CDR3 size: 13 residues. CDR3 amino acids: CASRVQGRDTQYF. DNA of the CDR3: TGTGCCAGCAGGGTGCAGGGGAGAGATACGCAGTATTTT.

V is TRBV2 and J is TRBJ2-1; TRBD2 matches at 13 bases. V shed 6 bases, J shed 8 bases, and the junction held 7 bases outside the gene matches. There are 15 residues in the CDR3. Looked up from germline, CDR1 is SNHLY and CDR2 is FYNNEI. As DNA, the CDR3 is TGTGCCAGCAGAGTACTAGCGGGAGGGCTCCATGAGCAGTTCTTC. It yields the protein CASRVLAGGLHEQFF.

The chain couples TRBV28 to TRBJ2-5; the D gene is possibly TRBD1 (6 bases). In germline, CDR1 is MDHEN, CDR2 SYDVKM. The CDR3 sequence is 16 residues long. V was pared by 7 bases and J by 5 bases, with 23 bases between. The CDR3 spells CASTTQGPLGGETQYF. CDR3 nucleotide sequence: TGTGCCAGCACCACACAGGGTCCTTTAGGCGGGGAGACCCAGTACTTC.

This clone showed up just a few times. The V and J genes are TRBV3-1 (or the pseudogene TRBV3-2) and TRBJ1-5, with 7 nucleotides matching TRBD1. With 1 base clipped from V and 4 bases from J, the junction kept 4 bases outside the gene matches. This CDR3 spans 15 amino acids. CDR1 is LGHDT and CDR2 is YNNKEL in the germline V gene (reference sequence). CDR3 DNA sequence: TGTGCCAGCAGCCAAGGCCGACAGGGTAATCAGCCCCAGCATTTT. Its protein is CASSQGRQGNQPQHF.

The V and J genes are TRBV2 and TRBJ2-7; no reliable D call. The CDR3 length is 14 residues. Germline V CDR1 and CDR2: SNHLY, FYNNEI. V lost 3 bases, J lost 5 bases, and 14 bases lay in between. The CDR3 sequence is CASSDWAELNEQYF. CDR3 bases: TGTGCCAGCAGTGATTGGGCAGAGTTGAACGAGCAGTACTTC. The whole variable domain, filled in from reference TRBV2 and TRBJ2-7, reads EPEVTQTPSHQVTQMGQEVILRCVPISNHLYFYWYRQILGQKVEFLVSFYNNEISEKSEIFDDQFSVERPDGSNFTLKIRSTKLEDSAMYFCASSDWAELNEQYFGPGTRLTVT.

The V call is TRBV21-1, the J call TRBJ2-1; TRBD1 reflects the table's D call only, with no check against the DNA. TRBV21-1 is noted as a pseudogene. The CDR3 runs to 14 residues. This CDR3 reads CASSKEGQSNEQFF. CDR3 nucleotide sequence: TGTGCCAGCAGCAAAGAGGGACAGAGCAATGAGCAGTTCTTC.

The V gene is TRBV27, the J gene TRBJ2-2; D gene unclear. Germline V gene data show CDR1 as MNHEY and CDR2 as SMNVEV (reference sequence). This CDR3 has 14 residues. Trimming took off 5 bases at V and 1 base at J, with 8 bases between the two ends. The CDR3 sequence: CASSESRNTGELFF. The CDR3 DNA is TGTGCCAGCAGTGAGTCCCGGAACACCGGGGAGCTGTTTTTT.

The V call is TRBV18, the J call TRBJ1-4; no definite D call. Trimming took off 6 bases at V and 4 bases at J, with 6 bases between the two ends. The CDR3 is made up of 12 amino acids. Germline V CDR1 and CDR2: KGHSH, LQKENI. CDR3 DNA: TGTGCCAGCTCCCCTTATAATGAAAAACTGTTTTTT. It codes for CASSPYNEKLFF.

The V and J genes are TRBV10-3 and TRBJ2-3; the D gene is possibly TRBD2 (6 bases). V lost 3 bases and J lost 5, with 12 bases in between. Germline V gene data show CDR1 as ENHRY and CDR2 as SYGVKD. The CDR3 length is 14 residues. The CDR3 DNA reads as TGTGCCATCAGTGATGGGGGGTATAGAGATACGCAGTATTTT. Its translation is CAISDGGYRDTQYF.

V gene TRBV5-1 combines with J gene TRBJ2-5, with TRBD1 as a possible D gene (5 bases). Germline lookup yields CDR1 SGHRS and CDR2 YFSETQ. The CDR3 has 13 amino acids. V was shortened by 0 bases and J by 2 bases, with 5 bases between the two germline ends. CDR3 DNA: TGCGCCAGCAGCTTGGGGACACAAGAGACCCAGTACTTC. This gives the protein CASSLGTQETQYF.

This sequence joins TRBV7-9 and TRBJ1-4, with D perhaps matching TRBD1 (5 bases). The V gene's germline CDR1 is SEHNR and CDR2 FQNEAQ (reference sequence). The CDR3 runs to 14 residues. V lost 7 bases and J lost 4, with 13 bases in between. This chain's CDR3 is CASTQGTSNEKLFF. The DNA of the CDR3 is TGTGCCAGCACCCAGGGAACAAGTAATGAAAAACTGTTTTTT.

This clone was detected once. This CDR3 reads CASSYASGMPTDTQYF. In DNA form, the CDR3 reads TGTGCCAGCTCTTACGCCTCCGGGATGCCCACAGATACGCAGTATTTT. The chain carries TRBV18 and TRBJ2-3; the D gene is possibly TRBD2 (5 bases). The CDR3 totals 16 residues. The V and J ends lost 6 bases and 2 bases respectively, with 18 bases between them. The germline CDR1 and CDR2 sequences are KGHSH and LQKENI.

This clone turned up a few times. This chain uses TRBV12-5 with TRBJ1-1; D is perhaps TRBD1 (5 bases). The CDR3 spans 17 residues. The V gene's germline CDR1 is LGHNT and CDR2 FRNRAP. The ends were cut back, 1 base at V and 3 bases at J, with 18 bases in the middle. The chain's CDR3 is CASGLDSPLGGYTEAFF. CDR3 in DNA: TGTGCTAGTGGTTTGGATTCCCCTTTGGGGGGATACACTGAAGCTTTCTTT.